Below are 26 T cell receptor beta chains sequenced from a single sample in a study of Graves' ophthalmopathy and Graves' hyperthyroidism. TCR beta CDR3 amplification used RNA transcripts. First-round RT-PCR employed HTBI primers, with a second-round multiplex PCR after it. TCRdb reprocessed the multiplex PCR reads via MiXCR and lists one record per CDR3 protein. The repertoire holds around 520,000 distinct CDR3 sequences, with 35% to 45% as singletons. Sequencing was carried out using peripheral blood or thyroid tissue (not recorded which). Receptors originate from an adult man with Graves' hyperthyroidism.

The chain has TRBV19 and TRBJ1-4, with 8 bases matching TRBD1. CDR1 LNHDA and CDR2 SQIVND come from the germline V gene (reference sequence). Unmatched junction bases numbered 5, after V lost 5 bases and J lost 0 bases. The CDR3 is 16 amino acids. Here the CDR3 reads CASSASTGATNEKLFF. The CDR3 nucleotides are TGTGCCAGTAGTGCCTCGACAGGGGCAACTAATGAAAAACTGTTTTTT.

The chain uses TRBV29-1 and TRBJ2-6, with 7 bases aligning to TRBD1. The CDR3 extends over 17 amino acids. The ends lost 1 base at V and 0 bases at J; junction bases unmatched: 6. Germline CDR1 reads SQVTM; CDR2 reads ANQGSEA. CDR3 DNA: TGCAGCGTTGAAGGGAAACAGGGGAGCTCTGGGGCCAACGTCCTGACTTTC. Translating gives CSVEGKQGSSGANVLTF.

This chain joins TRBV25-1 and TRBJ2-7, with 9 positions matching TRBD1. Germline V gene sequence: CDR1 MGHDK, CDR2 SYGVNS. The CDR3 length is 17 residues. V trimming: 8 bases; J trimming: 4 bases; junction bases outside the gene matches: 18. The CDR3 sequence: CASSPRLAVTGGYEQYF. The CDR3 DNA follows: TGTGCCAGCTCCCCGAGACTGGCAGTGACAGGGGGGTACGAGCAGTACTTC.

On this clonotype itself: A much larger clone differs by one base, so this may be a read error. The CDR3 coding sequence is TGTGCCAGCACCGCGTCCACAGGCTCCTATGGCTACACCTTC. It specifies CASTASTGSYGYTF. The chain links TRBV11-1 to TRBJ1-2; possible D gene TRBD1, 5 bases. V was cut by 7 bases and J by 4 bases, with 16 bases left in between. Germline loops: CDR1 SGHAT, CDR2 FQDESV (reference sequence). This CDR3 has 14 residues.

The rearrangement joins TRBV20-1 to TRBJ1-6, with 8 bases matching TRBD1. With 6 bases clipped from V and 10 bases from J, the junction kept 20 bases outside the gene matches. From germline, CDR1 is DFQATT and CDR2 SNEGSKA (reference sequence). The CDR3 consists of 17 residues. The DNA for the CDR3 is TGCAGTGCCTACCGTACAGGGGGGGAGGGTGAGGGATCACCCCTCCACTTT. Amino acids: CSAYRTGGEGEGSPLHF.

To note about this clonotype: The DNA is left out, because the CDR3 cannot be placed on it with certainty; the CDR3 is given as TCRdb lists it. The rearrangement joins TRBV7-6 to TRBJ1-4; the D segment call TRBD1 is taken from the table without a DNA check. The germline V gene encodes CDR1 SGHVS and CDR2 FNYEAQ. Counting both end residues, the CDR3 totals 21 amino acids. The CDR3 sequence: CASSLVGEAQYFGPGLEKLFF.

This clonotype was picked up many times. The rearrangement uses TRBV6-5 and TRBJ1-5, with 7 bases matching TRBD1. V trimming: 6 bases; J trimming: 3 bases; junction bases outside the gene matches: 2. The CDR3 totals 13 residues. Looked up from germline, CDR1 is MNHEY and CDR2 is SVGAGI. Here the CDR3 DNA reads TGTGCCAGCAGGGGACAGTACAATCAGCCCCAGCATTTT. It encodes CASRGQYNQPQHF.

The chain is built from TRBV7-2 and TRBJ2-7; TRBD2 matches at 11 bases. Germline V gives CDR1 SGHTA, CDR2 FQGNSA. V shed 1 base and J 7 bases; nucleotides not matched to a gene: 6. The CDR3 spans 15 residues. CDR3 nucleotides: TGTGCCAGCAGCTTAGGGGTAGCGGGGGGGCAGGAGCAGTACTTC. Translated, it gives CASSLGVAGGQEQYF.

This clonotype appeared a few times. The chain couples TRBV29-1 to TRBJ1-2; 8 bases are shared with TRBD1. The CDR3 is 15 amino acids. Losses at the gene ends were 2 bases for V and 0 bases for J; bases not matched to a gene: 5. Germline V gives CDR1 SQVTM, CDR2 ANQGSEA. The CDR3: CSVELDRASNYGYTF. The DNA of the CDR3 is TGCAGCGTTGAATTGGACAGGGCTTCTAACTATGGCTACACCTTC.

The chain employs TRBV24-1 and TRBJ2-5; 9 nucleotides line up with TRBD2. The DNA matches TRBJ2-1 better at its end, which makes the J call doubtful. Germline assignment: CDR1 KGHDR and CDR2 SFDVKD. This CDR3 comprises 16 residues. The CDR3 loop reads CATSDLRRGGQSEQFF. The CDR3 coding sequence is TGTGCCACCAGTGATTTACGGCGGGGGGGGCAGAGTGAGCAGTTCTTC.

This clonotype occurred a few times. The rearrangement links TRBV24-1 to TRBJ2-3; 9 nucleotides line up with TRBD2. The J segment lost 5 bases and the V segment lost 2 bases, leaving 4 bases of the junction unmatched. The CDR3 length is 15 residues. The germline V gene has CDR1 KGHDR and CDR2 SFDVKD. The CDR3 coding sequence is TGTGCCACCAGTGATTGGCGGGGGGGCGTAGATACGCAGTATTTT. Encoded protein: CATSDWRGGVDTQYF.

The chain couples TRBV7-6 to TRBJ2-7, with TRBD1 matching 9 bases. The CDR3 spans 15 residues. Germline CDR1 and CDR2: SGHVS and FNYEAQ. V lost 5 bases to trimming and J lost 1 base; unmatched junction nucleotides: 6. The CDR3 DNA reads as TGTGCCAGCAGCGCGGGACAGGGCAATTCCTACGAGCAGTACTTC. It is translated as CASSAGQGNSYEQYF.

This chain joins TRBV6-1 and TRBJ1-3; D gene ambiguous. This CDR3 spans 14 amino acids. Trimming took 6 bases from V and 0 from J, leaving 9 bases between them. Germline CDR1 reads MNHNS; CDR2 reads SASEGT. The CDR3 protein is CASRTLSSGNTIYF. The CDR3 DNA sequence: TGTGCCAGCAGGACACTCAGCTCTGGAAACACCATATATTTT.

The chain employs TRBV7-2 and TRBJ2-3; 11 nucleotides agree with TRBD2. With 0 bases clipped from V and 2 bases from J, the junction kept 7 bases outside the gene matches. Germline CDR1 SGHTA, CDR2 FQGNSA. The CDR3 runs 18 residues. The CDR3 here is CASSLALSSGGLTDTQYF. CDR3 bases: TGTGCCAGCAGCTTAGCGCTTTCTAGCGGGGGGCTCACAGATACGCAGTATTTT.

The V call is TRBV10-3, the J call TRBJ1-2; D gene unclear. The CDR3 spans 13 residues. Trimming took 3 bases from V and 8 from J, leaving 13 bases between them. Germline loops: CDR1 ENHRY, CDR2 SYGVKD. The CDR3 here is CAISDVLAGGYTF. The CDR3 nucleotides read TGTGCCATCAGTGACGTCCTAGCGGGAGGCTACACCTTC.

The chain employs TRBV7-9 and TRBJ2-3; D remains ambiguous. Germline V gene data show CDR1 as SEHNR and CDR2 as FQNEAQ (reference sequence). The CDR3 has 15 amino acids. Trimming took off 4 bases at V and 2 bases at J, with 13 bases between the two ends. The CDR3 is CASSSGFVITDTQYF. The CDR3 DNA reads as TGTGCCAGCAGCTCCGGGTTTGTCATCACAGATACGCAGTATTTT.

The chain employs TRBV11-2 and TRBJ2-3; D is tentatively TRBD1 or TRBD2 (6 bases each). CDR1 is SGHAT and CDR2 is FQNNGV in the germline V gene. The CDR3 length is 14 residues. Trimming cost V 5 bases and J 6 bases, with 15 bases left between them. Here the CDR3 DNA reads TGTGCCAGCAGCCCACCGAGGAGGGGGGATACGCAGTATTTT. Its translation is CASSPPRRGDTQYF.

Many counts were recorded for this clonotype. The CDR3 spells CASSSVTYYEQYF. DNA of the CDR3: TGTGCCAGCAGCTCGGTCACCTACTACGAGCAGTACTTC. This sequence joins TRBV11-2 and TRBJ2-7; no firm D call. CDR1 SGHAT and CDR2 FQNNGV come from the germline V gene. V lost 4 bases, J lost 3 bases, and 10 bases lay in between. This CDR3 contains 13 residues.

Turning to this clonotype: One junction end disagrees with the germline gene, perhaps due to a read error. The chain recombines TRBV11-2 with TRBJ2-5; either TRBD1 or TRBD2 may supply D (5 bases each). Germline CDR1 reads SGHAT; CDR2 reads FQNNGV. This CDR3 spans 14 amino acids. In DNA, the CDR3 is TGTGCCAGCAGCTTCGGGGCTATCCAAGAGATCCAGTACTTC. This codes for CASSFGAIQEIQYF.

The gene calls are TRBV29-1 and TRBJ1-5, with D hard to call. Between the trimmed V and J ends, which lost 6 bases and 14 bases, there was a span of 20 bases. Germline assignment: CDR1 SQVTM and CDR2 ANQGSEA. There are 12 residues in the CDR3. Here the CDR3 reads CSVGLAGFHEHF. CDR3 sequence (DNA): TGCAGCGTCGGACTAGCGGGGTTTCACGAGCATTTT.

This clonotype was counted ten times or more. The V call is TRBV5-6, the J call TRBJ1-2, with 9 bases matching TRBD1. This CDR3 region has 14 residues. V dropped 0 bases and J dropped 7; count of bases not matched to a gene: 4. Per the germline V gene, CDR1 is SGHDT and CDR2 is YYEEEE. This chain's CDR3 is CASSLVGQGGGYTF. In DNA, the CDR3 is TGTGCCAGCAGCTTGGTGGGACAGGGCGGTGGCTACACCTTC.

In this sample, this clonotype turned up many times. V is TRBV10-1 and J is TRBJ1-2; no firm D call. Germline V gene data show CDR1 as WNHNN and CDR2 as SYGVQD (reference sequence). The germline V and J ends were trimmed by 3 bases and 4 bases, with 9 bases remaining between them. This CDR3 spans 13 amino acids. CDR3 nucleotide sequence: TGCGCCAGCAGTGAAAGTCCGATCTATGGCTACACCTTC. This codes for CASSESPIYGYTF.

The chain recombines TRBV7-2 with TRBJ1-4; D call uncertain. In germline, CDR1 is SGHTA, CDR2 FQGNSA. The CDR3 length is 14 residues. Trimming removed 5 bases from V and 3 bases from J, with 10 bases in between. The CDR3 DNA reads as TGTGCCAGCAGCATACCCGGACCTAATGAAAAACTGTTTTTT. Translation: CASSIPGPNEKLFF.

This clonotype is classed as medium-sized. CDR3 nucleotides: TGCAGCGTTGCGGGAGGGGTTATCTACGAGCAGTACTTC. This codes for CSVAGGVIYEQYF. The V call is TRBV29-1, the J call TRBJ2-7, with TRBD2 matching over 8 bases. J lost 3 bases, V lost 4 bases, and 5 bases had no gene match. This CDR3 spans 13 amino acids. The germline CDR1 and CDR2 sequences are SQVTM and ANQGSEA.

This rearrangement joins TRBV10-2 to TRBJ1-1, with a tentative D call TRBD1 (5 bases). Trimming removed 0 bases from V and 4 bases from J, with 9 bases in between. CDR1 and CDR2 (germline): WSHSY, SAAADI. The CDR3 sequence is 14 residues long. The CDR3 coding sequence is TGCGCCAGCAGTGAGTCTACCAGGGTCACTGAAGCTTTCTTT. Its protein is CASSESTRVTEAFF.

About this clonotype itself: One end of the junction varies from germline; a read error may be responsible. V and J are TRBV29-1 and TRBJ2-6; TRBD1 aligns across 12 bases. The CDR3 is 14 residues long. Germline V gene lookup returns CDR1 SQVTM and CDR2 ANQGSEA. CDR3 coding DNA: TGCAGCGTTGGTGGGACAGGGGGCGGTGGCACTGAAGCTTTC. Translating it yields CSVGGTGGGGTEAF.